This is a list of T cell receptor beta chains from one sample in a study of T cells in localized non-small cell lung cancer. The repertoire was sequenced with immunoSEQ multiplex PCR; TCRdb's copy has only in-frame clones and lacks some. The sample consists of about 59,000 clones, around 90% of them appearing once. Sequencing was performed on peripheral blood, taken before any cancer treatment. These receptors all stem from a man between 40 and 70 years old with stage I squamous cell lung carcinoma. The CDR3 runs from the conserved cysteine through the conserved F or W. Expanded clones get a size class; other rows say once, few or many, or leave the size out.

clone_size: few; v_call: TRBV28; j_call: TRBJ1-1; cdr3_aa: CASSLPTDGDTEAFF
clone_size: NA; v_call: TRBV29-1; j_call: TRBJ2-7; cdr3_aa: CSVSSRPGTGGHEQYF
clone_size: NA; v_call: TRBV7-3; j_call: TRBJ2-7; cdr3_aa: CASSQAGAYEQYF
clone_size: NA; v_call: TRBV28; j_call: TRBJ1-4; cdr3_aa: CASSFPQRGNEKLFF
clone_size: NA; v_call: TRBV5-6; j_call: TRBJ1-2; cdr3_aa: CASSNWTGRVGYTF
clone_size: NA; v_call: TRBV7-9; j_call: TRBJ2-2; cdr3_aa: CASSAPRDSLEGGELFF
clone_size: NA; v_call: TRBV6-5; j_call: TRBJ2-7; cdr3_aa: CASSFEREALEQYF
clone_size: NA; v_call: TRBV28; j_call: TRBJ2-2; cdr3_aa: CASSFPLFGQGGGGELFF
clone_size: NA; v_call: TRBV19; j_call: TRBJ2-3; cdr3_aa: CATTADRTDTQYF
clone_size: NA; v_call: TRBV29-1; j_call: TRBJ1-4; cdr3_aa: CSVGAGTGEKLFF
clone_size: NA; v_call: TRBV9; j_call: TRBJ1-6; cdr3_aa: CASSGTVDNSPLHF
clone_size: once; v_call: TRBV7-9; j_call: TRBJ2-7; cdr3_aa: CASSLDRAGGSYEQYF
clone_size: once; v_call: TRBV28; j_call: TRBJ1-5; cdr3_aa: CASSFIQGRNQPQHF
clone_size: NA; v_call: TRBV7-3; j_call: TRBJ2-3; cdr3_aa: CASSSSGGPPDTQYF
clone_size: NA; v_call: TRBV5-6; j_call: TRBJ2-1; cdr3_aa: CASSSETQGAHEQFF
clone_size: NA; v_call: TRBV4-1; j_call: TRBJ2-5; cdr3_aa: CASSQWRGETQYF
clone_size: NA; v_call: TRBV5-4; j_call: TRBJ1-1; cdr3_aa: CASSFGTANTEAFF
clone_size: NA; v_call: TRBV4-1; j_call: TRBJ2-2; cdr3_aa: CASSQEASGITGELFF
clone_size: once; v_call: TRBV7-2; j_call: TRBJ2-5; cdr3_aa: CASSRKAAGSQETQYF
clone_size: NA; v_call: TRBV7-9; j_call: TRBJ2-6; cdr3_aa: CASSPSGAGANVLTF
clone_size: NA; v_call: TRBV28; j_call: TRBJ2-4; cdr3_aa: CASSLGGRPDIQYF
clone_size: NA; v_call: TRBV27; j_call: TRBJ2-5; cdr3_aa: CASSSRRAGAWETQYF
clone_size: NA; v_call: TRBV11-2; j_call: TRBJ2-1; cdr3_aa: CASSLRGYNEQFF
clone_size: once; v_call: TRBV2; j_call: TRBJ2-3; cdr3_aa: CASSHQTSGRTSTDTQYF
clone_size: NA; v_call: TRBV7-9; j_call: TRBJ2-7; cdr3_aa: CASSEKGQAYEQYF
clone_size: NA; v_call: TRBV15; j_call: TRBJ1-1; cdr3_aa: CATSRVGGRTEAFF
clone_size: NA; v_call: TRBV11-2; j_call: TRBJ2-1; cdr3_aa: CASSSIGPRRDEQFF
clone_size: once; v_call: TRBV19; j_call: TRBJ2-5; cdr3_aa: CASGGTGTETQYF
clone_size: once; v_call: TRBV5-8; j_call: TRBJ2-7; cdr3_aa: CASSFGRFNEQYF
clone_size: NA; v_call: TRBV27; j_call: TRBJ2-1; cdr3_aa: CASSILAGNNEQFF
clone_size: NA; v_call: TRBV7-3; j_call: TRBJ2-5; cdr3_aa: CASSFGQGETQYF
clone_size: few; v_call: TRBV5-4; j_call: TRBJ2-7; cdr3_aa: CASSLLAQGIYEQYF
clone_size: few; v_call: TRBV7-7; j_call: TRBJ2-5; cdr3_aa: CASSLDGWAGTETQYF
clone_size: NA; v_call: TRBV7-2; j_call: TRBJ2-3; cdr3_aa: CASRKLGGDLSTDTQYF
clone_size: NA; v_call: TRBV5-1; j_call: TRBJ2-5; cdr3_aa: CASSLGAGQETQYF
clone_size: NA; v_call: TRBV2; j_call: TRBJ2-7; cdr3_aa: CASSEWSPYEQYF
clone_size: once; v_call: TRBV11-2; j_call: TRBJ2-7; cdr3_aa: CASSLTRGDNEQYF
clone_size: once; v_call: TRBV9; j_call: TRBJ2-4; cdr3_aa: CASSNSPGQENIQYF
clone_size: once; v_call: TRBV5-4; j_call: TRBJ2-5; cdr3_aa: CASSPEGRTETQYF
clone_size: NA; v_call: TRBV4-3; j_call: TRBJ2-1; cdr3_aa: CASSQKPGLNNEQFF
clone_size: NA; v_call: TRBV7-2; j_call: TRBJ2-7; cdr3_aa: CASSLAGGNYEQYF
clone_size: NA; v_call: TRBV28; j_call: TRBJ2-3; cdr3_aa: CASSLSGLSTDTQYF
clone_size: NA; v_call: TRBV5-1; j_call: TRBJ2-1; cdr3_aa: CASSSEVAGAVDEQFF
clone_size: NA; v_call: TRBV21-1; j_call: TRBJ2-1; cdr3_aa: CASSKVRADNEQFF
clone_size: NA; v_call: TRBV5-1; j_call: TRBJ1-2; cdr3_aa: CASSWQGMEVYGYTF
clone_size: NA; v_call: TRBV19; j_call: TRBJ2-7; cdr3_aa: CASRRVAGERGEQYF
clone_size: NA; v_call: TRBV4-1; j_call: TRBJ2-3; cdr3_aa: CASSHPSGRDTDTQYF
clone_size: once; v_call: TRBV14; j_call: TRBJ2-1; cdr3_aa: CASSQVTDLYNEQFF
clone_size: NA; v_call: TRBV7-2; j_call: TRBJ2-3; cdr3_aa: CASSFWGVGLTDTQYF
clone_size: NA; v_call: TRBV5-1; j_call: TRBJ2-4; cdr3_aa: CASSAGGAGNIQYF
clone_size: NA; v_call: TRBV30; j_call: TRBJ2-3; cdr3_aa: CAWSKGPTDTQYF
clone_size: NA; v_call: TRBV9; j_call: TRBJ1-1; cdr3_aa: CASSGRDSSTEAFF
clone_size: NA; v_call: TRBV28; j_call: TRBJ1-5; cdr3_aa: CASCEDPFNQPQHF
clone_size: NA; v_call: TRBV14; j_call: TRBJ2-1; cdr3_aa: CASSQGSGRSYNEQFF
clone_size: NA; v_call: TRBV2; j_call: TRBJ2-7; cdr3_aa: CASSEKVAGLLEQYF
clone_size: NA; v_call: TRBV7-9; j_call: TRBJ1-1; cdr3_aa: CASSPDSTEAFF
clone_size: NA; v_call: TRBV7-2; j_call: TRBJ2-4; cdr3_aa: CASSFLTGDLNIQYF
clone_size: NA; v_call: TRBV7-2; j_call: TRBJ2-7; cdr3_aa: CASSFSRGEQYF